This TCR beta chain originates from a study of T cell changes during pregnancy in multiple sclerosis (dated by TCRdb to between 2017 and 2020). About the investigation overall: The study looked at changes in the T cell repertoire across pregnancy in women with multiple sclerosis.

Of note for this clone: Which antigen it targets is not known. Base-call qualities are not available, and no considerably larger clone is one nucleotide away.

The CDR3 runs 14 amino acids, cysteine and phenylalanine included. Kept here is only the CDR3 DNA, which spans 42 bases and is read in frame from base 1. Based on the germline V gene, the CDR1 and CDR2 sequences are ENHRY and SYGVKD. V loses 4 bases at its end and J loses 4 bases; junction bases beyond the gene matches: 2. The library was produced with the immunoSEQ multiplex PCR assay. TCRdb took this table from immuneACCESS and kept in-frame rearrangements with V and J called. Such tables lack part of the clones; where checked against another copy, unresolved V genes explain under half of the gap, and the rest is unexplained. For this sample there are 40,000 to 50,000 clones; roughly 80% appear just once. The top ten hold 0.64% of the sample.

The sequence joins TRBV10-3 to TRBJ2-1, with 9 bases aligning to TRBD1. Sequencing was performed on CD4+ T cells from peripheral blood mononuclear cells, taken before pregnancy. This receptor was taken from a female donor with multiple sclerosis, enrolled in a pregnancy study. The base sequence is TGTGCCATCAGTGGGACAGGGGAATACAATGAGCAGTTCTTC. It specifies CAISGTGEYNEQFF.